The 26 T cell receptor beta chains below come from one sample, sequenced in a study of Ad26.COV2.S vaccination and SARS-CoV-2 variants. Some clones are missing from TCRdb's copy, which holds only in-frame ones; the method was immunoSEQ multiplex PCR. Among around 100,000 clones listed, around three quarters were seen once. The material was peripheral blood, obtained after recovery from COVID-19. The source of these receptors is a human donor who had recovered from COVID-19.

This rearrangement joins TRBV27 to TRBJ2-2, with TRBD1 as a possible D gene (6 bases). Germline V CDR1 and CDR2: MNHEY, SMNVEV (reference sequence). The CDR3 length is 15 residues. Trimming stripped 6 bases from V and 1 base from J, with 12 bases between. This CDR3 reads CASRDMTGNTGELFF. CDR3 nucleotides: TGTGCCAGCAGGGATATGACAGGGAACACCGGGGAGCTGTTTTTT.

The CDR3 sequence is CASRRQGATDTQYF. CDR3 nucleotide sequence: TGTGCCAGCAGACGACAGGGGGCAACAGATACGCAGTATTTT. V gene TRBV2 combines with J gene TRBJ2-3, with 10 bases lining up with TRBD1. Per germline, CDR1 SNHLY and CDR2 FYNNEI. The CDR3 has 14 residues. J gave up 3 bases and V 6 bases, and 3 bases lay outside the gene matches.

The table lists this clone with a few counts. The CDR3 loop reads CAITRDTNQPQHF. CDR3 DNA sequence: TGTGCCATCACCCGGGACACCAATCAGCCCCAGCATTTT. The V call is TRBV10-3, the J call TRBJ1-5; the D gene is possibly TRBD1 (6 bases). CDR1 and CDR2 (germline): ENHRY, SYGVKD. V gave up 7 bases and J gave up 3 bases, with 10 bases separating them. The CDR3 is 13 amino acids.

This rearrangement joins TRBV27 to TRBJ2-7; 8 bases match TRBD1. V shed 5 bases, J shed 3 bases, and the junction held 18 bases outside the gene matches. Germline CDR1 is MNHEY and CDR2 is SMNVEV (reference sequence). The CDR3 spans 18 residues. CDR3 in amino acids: CASSPLALNTGGYYEQYF. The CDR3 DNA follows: TGTGCCAGCAGTCCATTAGCCTTAAATACAGGGGGGTACTACGAGCAGTACTTC.

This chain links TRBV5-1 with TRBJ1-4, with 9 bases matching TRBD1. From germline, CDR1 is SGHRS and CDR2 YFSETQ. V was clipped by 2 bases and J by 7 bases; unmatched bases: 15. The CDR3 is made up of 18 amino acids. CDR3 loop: CASSFNPFETGGSEKLFF. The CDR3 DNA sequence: TGCGCCAGCAGCTTTAACCCCTTCGAGACAGGGGGAAGTGAAAAACTGTTTTTT. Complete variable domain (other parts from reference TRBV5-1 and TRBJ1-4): KAGVTQTPRYLIKTRGQQVTLSCSPISGHRSVSWYQQTPGQGLQFLFEYFSETQRNKGNFPGRFSGRQFSNSRSEMNVSTLELGDSALYLCASSFNPFETGGSEKLFFGSGTQLSVL.

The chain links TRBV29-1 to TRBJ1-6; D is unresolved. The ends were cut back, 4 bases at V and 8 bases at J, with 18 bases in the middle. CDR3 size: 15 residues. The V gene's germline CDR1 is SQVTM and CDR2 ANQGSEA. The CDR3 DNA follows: TGCAGCGTTGCCCTACTTGCCCAAAACGATTCACCCCTCCACTTT. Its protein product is CSVALLAQNDSPLHF.

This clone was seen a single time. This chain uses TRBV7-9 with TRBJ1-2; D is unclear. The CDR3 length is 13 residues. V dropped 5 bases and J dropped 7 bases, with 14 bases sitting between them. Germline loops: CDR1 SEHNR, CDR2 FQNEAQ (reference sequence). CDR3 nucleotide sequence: TGTGCCAGCAGCAATCCCGCAGAAGTTGGCTACACCTTC. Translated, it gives CASSNPAEVGYTF.

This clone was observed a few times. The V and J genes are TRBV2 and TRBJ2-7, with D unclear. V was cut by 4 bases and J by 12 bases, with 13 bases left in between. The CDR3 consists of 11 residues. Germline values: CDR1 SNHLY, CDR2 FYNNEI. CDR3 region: CASSVEVYRYF. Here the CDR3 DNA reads TGTGCCAGCAGTGTGGAAGTGTACCGGTACTTC. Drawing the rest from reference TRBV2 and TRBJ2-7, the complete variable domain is EPEVTQTPSHQVTQMGQEVILRCVPISNHLYFYWYRQILGQKVEFLVSFYNNEISEKSEIFDDQFSVERPDGSNFTLKIRSTKLEDSAMYFCASSVEVYRYFGPGTRLTVT.

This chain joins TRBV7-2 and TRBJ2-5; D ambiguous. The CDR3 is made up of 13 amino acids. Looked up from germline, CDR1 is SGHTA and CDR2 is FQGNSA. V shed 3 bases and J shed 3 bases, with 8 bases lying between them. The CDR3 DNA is TGTGCCAGCAGCTTTGGCAGAGAAGAGACCCAGTACTTC. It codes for CASSFGREETQYF.

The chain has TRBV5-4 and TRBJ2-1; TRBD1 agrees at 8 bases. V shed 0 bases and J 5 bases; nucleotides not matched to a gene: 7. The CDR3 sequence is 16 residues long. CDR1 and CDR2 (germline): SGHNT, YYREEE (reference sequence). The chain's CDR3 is CASSLGGQVGNNEQFF. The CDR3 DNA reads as TGTGCCAGCAGCTTGGGGGGACAGGTAGGCAACAATGAGCAGTTCTTC. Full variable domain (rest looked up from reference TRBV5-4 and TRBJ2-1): ETGVTQSPTHLIKTRGQQVTLRCSSQSGHNTVSWYQQALGQGPQFIFQYYREEENGRGNFPPRFSGLQFPNYSSELNVNALELDDSALYLCASSLGGQVGNNEQFFGPGTRLTVL.

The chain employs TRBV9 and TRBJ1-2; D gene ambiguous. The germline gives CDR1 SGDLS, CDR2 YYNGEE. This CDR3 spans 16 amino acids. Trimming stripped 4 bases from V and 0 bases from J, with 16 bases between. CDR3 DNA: TGTGCCAGCAGCCCCTCGGGAATCTTAGCTAACTATGGCTACACCTTC. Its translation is CASSPSGILANYGYTF.

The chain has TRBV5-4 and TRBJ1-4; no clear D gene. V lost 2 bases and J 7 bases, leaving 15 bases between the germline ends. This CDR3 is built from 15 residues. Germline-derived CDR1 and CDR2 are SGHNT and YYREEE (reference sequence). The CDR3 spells CASSLAGAGGEKLFF. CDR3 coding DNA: TGTGCCAGCAGCTTAGCGGGCGCAGGCGGTGAAAAACTGTTTTTT.

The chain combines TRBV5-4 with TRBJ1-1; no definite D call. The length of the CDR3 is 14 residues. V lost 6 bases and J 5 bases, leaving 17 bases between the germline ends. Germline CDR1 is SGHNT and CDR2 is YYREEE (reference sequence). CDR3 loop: CASTLGVGFTEAFF. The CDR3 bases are TGTGCCAGCACCCTTGGTGTAGGTTTTACTGAAGCTTTCTTT.

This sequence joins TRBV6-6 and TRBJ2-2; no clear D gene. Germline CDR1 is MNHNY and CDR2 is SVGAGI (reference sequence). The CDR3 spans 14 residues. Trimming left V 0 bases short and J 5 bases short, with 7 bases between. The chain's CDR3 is CASSYSRPTGELFF. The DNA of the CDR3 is TGTGCCAGCAGTTACTCGAGGCCGACCGGGGAGCTGTTTTTT.

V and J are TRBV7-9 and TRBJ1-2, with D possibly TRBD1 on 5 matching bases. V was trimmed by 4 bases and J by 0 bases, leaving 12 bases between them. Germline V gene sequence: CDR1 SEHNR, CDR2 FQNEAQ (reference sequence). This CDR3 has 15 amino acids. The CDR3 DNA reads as TGTGCCAGCAGCTCTGACAGCCTTTCTAACTATGGCTACACCTTC. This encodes CASSSDSLSNYGYTF.

CDR3 region: CASSQVSDPYEQYF. In nucleotides, the CDR3 is TGTGCCAGCAGCCAAGTTTCAGATCCCTACGAGCAGTACTTC. The gene calls are TRBV4-2 and TRBJ2-7, with unresolved D. V was cut by 1 base and J by 2 bases, with 9 bases left in between. Germline loops: CDR1 LGHNA, CDR2 YNFKEQ. CDR3 size: 14 residues.

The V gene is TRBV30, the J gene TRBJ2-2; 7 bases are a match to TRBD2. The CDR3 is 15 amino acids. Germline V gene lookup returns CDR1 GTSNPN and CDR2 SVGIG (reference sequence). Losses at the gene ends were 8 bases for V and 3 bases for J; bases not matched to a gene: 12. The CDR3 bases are TGTGCCAAGCGGGAAGCGCGGGGGTACACCGGGGAGCTGTTTTTT. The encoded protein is CAKREARGYTGELFF. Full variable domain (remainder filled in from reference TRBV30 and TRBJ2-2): SQTIHQWPATLVQPVGSPLSLECTVEGTSNPNLYWYRQAAGRGLQLLFYSVGIGQISSEVPQNLSASRPQDRQFILSSKKLLLSDSGFYLCAKREARGYTGELFFGEGSRLTVL.

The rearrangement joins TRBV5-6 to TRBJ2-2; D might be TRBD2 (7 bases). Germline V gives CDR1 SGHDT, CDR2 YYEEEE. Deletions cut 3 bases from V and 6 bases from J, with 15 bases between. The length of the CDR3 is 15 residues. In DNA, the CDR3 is TGTGCCAGCAGCTCCTTGGGGGGGGCGGCCGGGGAGCTGTTTTTT. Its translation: CASSSLGGAAGELFF.

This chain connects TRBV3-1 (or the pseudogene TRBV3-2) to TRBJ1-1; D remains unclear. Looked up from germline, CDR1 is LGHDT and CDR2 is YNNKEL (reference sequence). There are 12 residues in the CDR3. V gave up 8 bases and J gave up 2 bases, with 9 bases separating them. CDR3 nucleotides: TGTGCCAGCGGCGGGCTTAACACTGAAGCTTTCTTT. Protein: CASGGLNTEAFF.

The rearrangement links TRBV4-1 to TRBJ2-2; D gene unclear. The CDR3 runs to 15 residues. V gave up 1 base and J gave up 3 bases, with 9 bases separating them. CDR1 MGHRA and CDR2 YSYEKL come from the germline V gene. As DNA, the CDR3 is TGCGCCAGCAGCCAAGGGACCCTTTACACCGGGGAGCTGTTTTTT. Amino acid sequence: CASSQGTLYTGELFF.

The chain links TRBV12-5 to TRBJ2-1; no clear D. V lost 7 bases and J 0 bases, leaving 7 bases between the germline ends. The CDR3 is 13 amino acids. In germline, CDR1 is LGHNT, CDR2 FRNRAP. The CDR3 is CASASYSYNEQFF. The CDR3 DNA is TGTGCTAGTGCCTCATACTCCTACAATGAGCAGTTCTTC.

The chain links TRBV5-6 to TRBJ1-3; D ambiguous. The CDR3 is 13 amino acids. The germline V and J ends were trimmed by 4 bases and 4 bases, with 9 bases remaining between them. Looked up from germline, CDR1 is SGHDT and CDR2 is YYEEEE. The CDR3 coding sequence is TGTGCCAGCAGCCCGAGGCCGGGAAACACCATATATTTT. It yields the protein CASSPRPGNTIYF.

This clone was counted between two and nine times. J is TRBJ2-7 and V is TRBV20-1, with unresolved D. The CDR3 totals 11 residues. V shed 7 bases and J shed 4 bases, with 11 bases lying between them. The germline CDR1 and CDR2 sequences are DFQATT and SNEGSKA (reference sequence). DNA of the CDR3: TGCAGTGTCCCTCGGCTATACGAGCAGTACTTC. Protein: CSVPRLYEQYF.

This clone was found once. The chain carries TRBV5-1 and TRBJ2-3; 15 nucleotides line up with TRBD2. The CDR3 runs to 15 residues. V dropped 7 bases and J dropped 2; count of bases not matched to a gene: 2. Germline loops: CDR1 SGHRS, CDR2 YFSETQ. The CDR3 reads CASGTSGGYTDTQYF. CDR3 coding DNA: TGCGCCAGCGGGACTAGCGGGGGGTACACAGATACGCAGTATTTT.

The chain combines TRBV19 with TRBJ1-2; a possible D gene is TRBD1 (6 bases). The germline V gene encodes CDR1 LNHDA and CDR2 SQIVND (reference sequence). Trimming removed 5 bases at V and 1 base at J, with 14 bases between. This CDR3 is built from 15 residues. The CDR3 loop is CASSAGTWLNYGYTF. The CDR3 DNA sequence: TGTGCCAGTAGTGCCGGGACATGGCTTAACTATGGCTACACCTTC.

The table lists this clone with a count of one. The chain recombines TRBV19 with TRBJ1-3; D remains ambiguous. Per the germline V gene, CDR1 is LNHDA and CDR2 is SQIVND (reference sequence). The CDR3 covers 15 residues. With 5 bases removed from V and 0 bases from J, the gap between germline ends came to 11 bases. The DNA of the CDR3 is TGTGCCAGTAGTTTACACGGAAGCTCTGGAAACACCATATATTTT. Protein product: CASSLHGSSGNTIYF.